The source of this T cell receptor (beta chain) is a study of T cells expressing NK-cell markers. The overall study: The study drew TCR beta repertoires from sorted CD3+CD56+NKG2C+, CD3+CD56+NKG2C- and CD3+CD56-NKG2C+ T cells. Study results and limitations: The study did not resolve the HCMV specificity of expanded NKG2C+ T cell clones.

On this clonotype: The antigen remains unidentified.

TCRdb processed the 5' RACE reads again and assigns one entry to each CDR3 protein, with no DNA. Its clone listing holds hundreds of thousands of distinct CDR3 sequences. From germline, CDR1 is DFQATT and CDR2 SNEGSKA (reference sequence). The CDR3 has 14 amino acids. The TCR sequence derives from a woman aged 18 to 75 in good health. The material sequenced was blood T cells: a sorted CD56 or NKG2C T cell subset, CD4+ or CD8+ T cells, or bulk PBMC T cells (not recorded which). The chain links TRBV20-1 to TRBJ1-1; TCRdb reports TRBD1, a call that lacks DNA to check it against. The CDR3 loop reads CSAAPGGGDTEAFF.